The rows below give T cell receptor beta chains drawn from one sample of a study of T cell responses to AZD1222 COVID-19 vaccine. Sequencing used immunoSEQ multiplex PCR; TCRdb keeps in-frame clones, though not all of them. The sample includes hundreds of thousands of clones, 85% to 95% of them seen just once. The sample consisted of peripheral blood, taken on day 0 of MenACWY control vaccination. Every receptor here comes from an adult in good health. CDR3s include the opening cysteine and the closing phenylalanine or tryptophan. A D gene is named only where the DNA matches it firmly. For some rows the clone size is stated as once, few or many, or as a class when expanded; others skip it.

J,size,V,D,DNA,CDR3
TRBJ1-2,few,TRBV7-2,.,TGTGCCAGCAGCTTAGGGGGTTTCAACTATGGCTACACCTTC,CASSLGGFNYGYTF
TRBJ1-2,.,TRBV19,.,TGTGCCAGTAGTGTATATCAAGGGCATGGCTACACCTTC,CASSVYQGHGYTF
TRBJ2-1,.,TRBV12-3/TRBV12-4,.,TGTGCCAGCCGAGAGGCAGTTTACAATGAGCAGTTCTTC,CASREAVYNEQFF
TRBJ1-2,.,TRBV19,.,TGTGCCAGTAGTGCGCGGTCAGGCTACACCTTC,CASSARSGYTF
TRBJ1-2,.,TRBV19,.,TGTGCCAGTAGTACTACCCCGGACAGAAGGTCCGGCTACACCTTC,CASSTTPDRRSGYTF
TRBJ1-2,.,TRBV11-2,.,TGTGCCAGCACCGCAGGGGACTATGGCTACACCTTC,CASTAGDYGYTF
TRBJ2-1,.,TRBV7-9,TRBD1,TGTGCCAGCAGCCCCACAGGGGCCAGTTACAATGAGCAGTTCTTC,CASSPTGASYNEQFF
TRBJ2-7,.,TRBV11-3,.,TGTGCCAGCAGCTTAGCTTCCTCCTACGAGCAGTACTTC,CASSLASSYEQYF
TRBJ1-1,.,TRBV18,.,TGTGCCAGCTCACCACAGATGAACACTGAAGCTTTCTTT,CASSPQMNTEAFF
TRBJ2-3,.,TRBV30,.,TGTGCCTGGAGTGTACGTGAGGGGCTCACAGATACGCAGTATTTT,CAWSVREGLTDTQYF
TRBJ1-6,.,TRBV6-6,TRBD1,TGTGCCAGCAGCCTTGAAAGAGGGGGCAGATCACCCCTCCACTTT,CASSLERGGRSPLHF
TRBJ1-2,.,TRBV19,TRBD1,TGTGCCAGTAGGGACCCGGGACAGAGAAACTATGGCTACACCTTC,CASRDPGQRNYGYTF
TRBJ1-4,.,TRBV27,.,TGTGCCAGCAGTTTGGGCAGGGCTGTGAATGAAAAACTGTTTTTT,CASSLGRAVNEKLFF
TRBJ2-5,once,TRBV29-1,.,TGCAGCGTTGCTCCAATGGGCGAGACCCAGTACTTC,CSVAPMGETQYF
TRBJ1-2,.,TRBV19,TRBD1,TGTGCCAGTGACGACAGGGGGCCGGGTGGCTACACCTTC,CASDDRGPGGYTF
TRBJ2-4,.,TRBV5-5,.,TGTGCCAGCAGCTTGGCGGTGGGTTCAGGCAAAAACATTCAGTACTTC,CASSLAVGSGKNIQYF
TRBJ2-3,.,TRBV11-2,.,TGTGCCAGCAGCCTACCCACAAAGGGGGCGCAGTATTTT,CASSLPTKGAQYF
TRBJ1-1,.,TRBV30,.,TGTGCCTGGAGCGAAGGGACCTTGAACACTGAAGCTTTCTTT,CAWSEGTLNTEAFF
TRBJ1-3,once,TRBV6-1,.,TGTGCCAGCAGTGAAGGTGGAGGCTTTTCCTCTGGAAACACCATATATTTT,CASSEGGGFSSGNTIYF
TRBJ1-1,.,TRBV21-1,.,TGTGCCAGCACCCAGAAACAGGGGAACACTGAAGCTTTCTTT,CASTQKQGNTEAFF
TRBJ1-1,.,TRBV12-3/TRBV12-4,TRBD1,TGTGCCAGCAGATTTTCAGGGGGCACTGAAGCTTTCTTT,CASRFSGGTEAFF
TRBJ2-1,.,TRBV5-6,.,TGTGCCAGCAGCTCCCCCGCCTACAATGAGCAGTTCTTC,CASSSPAYNEQFF
TRBJ1-1,.,TRBV19,TRBD1,TGTGCCAGTTTAAAACCGGGACAGCCAAACACTGAAGCTTTCTTT,CASLKPGQPNTEAFF
TRBJ1-5,.,TRBV30,TRBD1,TGTGCCTGGAGTGAAGGGACAGGGGGAAGCAATCAGCCCCAGCATTTT,CAWSEGTGGSNQPQHF
TRBJ1-2,once,TRBV7-2,.,TGTGCCAGCAGCCCTACCCAGAAGACACCTAACTATGGCTACACCTTC,CASSPTQKTPNYGYTF